The clone carrying this T cell receptor beta chain was picked up many times. As yet, its antigen is unknown. These data belong to a study of T-cell memory formation after mild COVID-19. Regarding the study as a whole: Day 15 to 85 contracting clones showed balanced CD4/CD8; later expanders leaned CD4+. Cross-reactive memory appears to have joined, as suggested by some responding clones showing up in pre-infection memory. Contracting CD8+ clones were enriched in EMRA, CD4+ mainly in CM and EM.

A 5'RACE reaction primed in the constant segment made cDNA libraries of TCR alpha and TCR beta, and these carried sample barcodes and UMIs. TCRdb reprocessed the 5' RACE reads via MiXCR and lists one record per CDR3 protein. The profile shows fewer than 150,000 distinct CDR3 sequences, about 6.5% of them singletons. Input material: PBMCs or a T cell subset sorted from them (not recorded which). This TCR was recovered from an adult woman who had mild COVID-19 (a few samples of this study predate the infection). Cell type and time point are not known.

CDR3 residues: CASITTGTGVNTEAFF. The CDR3 DNA is TGTGCCAGCATCACAACCGGGACAGGGGTAAACACTGAAGCTTTCTTT. The V gene is TRBV7-9, the J gene TRBJ1-1; 10 positions match TRBD1. V lost 7 bases to trimming and J lost 2 bases; unmatched junction nucleotides: 10. Germline V CDR1 and CDR2: SEHNR, FQNEAQ (reference sequence). This CDR3 region has 16 residues.